The clone carrying this T cell receptor (beta chain) has only a few counts. Its antigen is not identified. This record belongs to a study of beta chain features in type 1 diabetes. General study points: Moderate yet significant TCRB CDR3 shortening was seen in Type 1 diabetes patients in all four CD4+ subsets. Sequencing the cDNA could make cells with high TCR expression show up more than they should.

The V and J ends lost 6 bases and 7 bases respectively, with 19 bases between them. Looked up from germline, CDR1 is SQVTM and CDR2 is ANQGSEA. The CDR3 runs to 14 residues. As every portion of the isolated RNA was reverse transcribed, the sequencing read expressed TCRB transcripts. Clones were sequenced by immunoSEQ multiplex PCR, and TCRdb holds only the in-frame ones, with some missing. Of a few hundred thousand clones detected, around 12% appear once; the ten largest clones hold roughly 0.0097%. The single heparinised draw taken from each donor contained approximately 100 mL of blood on average. The chain uses TRBV29-1 and TRBJ1-5, with D perhaps TRBD1 (6 bases). The TCR sequence derives from a woman younger than 35 with type 1 diabetes. Specimen: naive CD4+ T cells from blood. Here the CDR3 DNA reads TGCAGCGTAACCACAGGGCATCGAGAGCAGCCCCAGCATTTT. Amino acid sequence: CSVTTGHREQPQHF.